This TCR beta chain came from a study of T cells in localized non-small cell lung cancer. Whole-study results and caveats: For the top 100 tumor clones, a median roughly 55 also appeared in adjacent lung.

The CDR3 loop spans 12 amino acids. Germline V gives CDR1 SQVTM, CDR2 ANQGSEA. With 3 bases removed from V and 1 base from J, the gap between germline ends came to 3 bases. Some clones are missing from TCRdb's copy, which holds only in-frame ones; the method was immunoSEQ multiplex PCR. The repertoire consists of some 38,000 clones, with around 94% occurring once and the leading ten covering approximately 7%. To note about this clone: The antigen is not known.

The J gene is TRBJ2-2, the V gene TRBV29-1; no clear D. The sequence was obtained from a female donor aged 60 or older with stage I lung adenocarcinoma. Sequences were derived from peripheral blood, sampled before any cancer treatment. Here the CDR3 reads CSVDGNTGELFF. The CDR3 nucleotides read TGCAGCGTTGACGGGAACACCGGGGAGCTGTTTTTT.